This T cell receptor (beta chain) originates from a study of blood T cell repertoires in COVID-19. The germline CDR1 and CDR2 sequences are MNHEY and SMNVEV (reference sequence). CDR3 length: 18 amino acids. V shed 2 bases and J 1 base; nucleotides not matched to a gene: 10. The data were produced by immunoSEQ multiplex PCR, yet TCRdb's version contains in-frame clones alone and is incomplete. Of under 400,000 clones listed, approximately 86% are singletons. This sequence joins TRBV27 and TRBJ1-5; the match to TRBD1 covers 8 bases. The source material was PBMCs or T cells enriched from blood (not recorded which). The clonotype comes from a woman in her forties with acute COVID-19. The chain's CDR3 is CASSLHGQGALSNQPQHF. CDR3 DNA sequence: TGTGCCAGCAGTTTACACGGACAGGGTGCCTTAAGCAATCAGCCCCAGCATTTT.